This TCR beta chain was identified in a study of T cells in Graves' hyperthyroidism and ophthalmopathy. The J segment lost 7 bases and the V segment lost 5 bases, leaving 11 bases of the junction unmatched. The germline gives CDR1 SGHVS, CDR2 FQNEAQ. The CDR3 contains 15 residues. Regarding this clonotype: What it binds is unknown.

It was RNA transcripts that yielded the amplified TCR beta CDR3 regions. Initially, a first-round RT-PCR of the TCR CDR3 employed the HTBI primer set. TCRdb passed the multiplex PCR reads through MiXCR, listing each CDR3 protein once. The table lists roughly 500,000 distinct CDR3 sequences, 35% to 50% of them singletons. Findings and caveats of the study: Among thyroid clonotypes expanded above 0.001, most also appeared in blood.

Not enrolled were patients with uncontrolled infection, other autoimmune disease, pregnancy or lactation. The receptor's source is an adult woman with Graves' disease, either hyperthyroidism or ophthalmopathy (not recorded which). The chain joins TRBV7-8 to TRBJ1-5; TRBD1 aligns across 7 bases. The material sequenced was peripheral blood or thyroid tissue (not recorded which). This CDR3 reads CASSHDREFRQPQHF. As DNA, the CDR3 is TGTGCCAGCAGCCATGACAGGGAGTTTAGGCAGCCCCAGCATTTT.